The source of this T cell receptor (beta chain) is a study of beta chain features in type 1 diabetes. Study in general: The number of sorted cells examined across all samples was some 99,000,000.

This CDR3 contains 13 residues. With 8 bases removed from V and 7 bases from J, the gap between germline ends came to 17 bases. Germline values: CDR1 ENHRY, CDR2 SYGVKD. This clone was observed a handful of times. Antigen specificity is unknown. What was sequenced were expressed TCRB transcripts, since all of the isolated RNA had been reverse transcribed. The protocol was immunoSEQ multiplex PCR, while the TCRdb copy is restricted to in-frame clones and leaves out a portion. The repertoire has almost 350,000 clones, around 20% of them found once; the top ten carry around 0.045%. Points from the study as a whole: TCRB repertoires of naive, central memory and Treg cells appeared more similar among patients than among healthy donors. Junctions at VDJ sites from type 1 diabetes patients had fewer insertions and more deletions.

The sequence was collected from a woman aged 18-29 years in good health. The V gene is TRBV10-3, the J gene TRBJ1-2; no firm D call. The sequenced sample consisted of naive CD4+ T cells from blood. Here the CDR3 DNA reads TGTGCCATCGAAGGAGCGGGATTAGTTGGCTACACCTTC. This gives the protein CAIEGAGLVGYTF.